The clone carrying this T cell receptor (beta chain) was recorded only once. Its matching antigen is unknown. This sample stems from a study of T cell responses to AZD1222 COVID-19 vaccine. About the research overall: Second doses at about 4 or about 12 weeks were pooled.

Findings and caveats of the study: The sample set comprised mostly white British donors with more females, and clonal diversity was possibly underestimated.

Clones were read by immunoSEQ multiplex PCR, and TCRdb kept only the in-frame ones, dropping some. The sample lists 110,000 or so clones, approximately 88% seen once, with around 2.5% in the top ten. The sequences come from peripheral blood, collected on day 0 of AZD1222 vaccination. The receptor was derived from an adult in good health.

The CDR3 loop is CAIGRGGLSYNEQFF. The DNA of the CDR3 is TGTGCCATAGGTCGTGGGGGACTCTCCTACAATGAGCAGTTCTTC. The J gene is TRBJ2-1, the V gene TRBV10-3; tentative D call: TRBD2 (6 bases). Germline lookup yields CDR1 ENHRY and CDR2 SYGVKD. Trimming removed 9 bases from V and 0 bases from J, with 15 bases in between. The CDR3 spans 15 residues.